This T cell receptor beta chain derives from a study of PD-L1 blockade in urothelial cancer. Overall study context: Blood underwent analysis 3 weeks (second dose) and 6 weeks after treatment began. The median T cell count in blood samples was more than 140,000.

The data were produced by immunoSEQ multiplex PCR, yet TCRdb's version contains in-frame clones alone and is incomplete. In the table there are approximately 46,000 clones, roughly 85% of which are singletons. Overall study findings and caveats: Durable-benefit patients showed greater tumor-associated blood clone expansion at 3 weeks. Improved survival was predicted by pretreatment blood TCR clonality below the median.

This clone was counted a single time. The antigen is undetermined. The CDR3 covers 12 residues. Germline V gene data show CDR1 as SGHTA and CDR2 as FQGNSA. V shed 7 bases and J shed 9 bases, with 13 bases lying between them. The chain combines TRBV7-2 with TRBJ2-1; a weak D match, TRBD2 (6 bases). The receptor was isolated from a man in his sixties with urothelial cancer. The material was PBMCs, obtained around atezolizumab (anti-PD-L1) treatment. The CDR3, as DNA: TGTGCCAGCACCGTCTCGCGGGGTGAGCAGTTCTTC. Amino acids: CASTVSRGEQFF.